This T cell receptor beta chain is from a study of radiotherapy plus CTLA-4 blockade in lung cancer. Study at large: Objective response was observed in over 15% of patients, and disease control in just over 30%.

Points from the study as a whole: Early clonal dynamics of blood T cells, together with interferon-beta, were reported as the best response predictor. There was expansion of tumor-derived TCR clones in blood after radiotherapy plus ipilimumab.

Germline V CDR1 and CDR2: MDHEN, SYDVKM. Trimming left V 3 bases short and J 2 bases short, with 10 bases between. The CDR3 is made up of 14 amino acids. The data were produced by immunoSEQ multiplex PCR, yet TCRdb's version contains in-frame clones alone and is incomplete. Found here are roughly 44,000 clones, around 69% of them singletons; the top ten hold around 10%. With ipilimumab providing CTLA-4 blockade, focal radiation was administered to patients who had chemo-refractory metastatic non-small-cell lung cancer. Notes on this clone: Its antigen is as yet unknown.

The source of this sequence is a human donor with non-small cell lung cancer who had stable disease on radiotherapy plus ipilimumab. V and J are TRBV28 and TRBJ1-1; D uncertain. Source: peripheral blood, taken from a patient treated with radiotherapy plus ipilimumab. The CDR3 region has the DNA TGTGCCAGCAGTTTTGTCACGGGAAACACTGAAGCTTTCTTT. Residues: CASSFVTGNTEAFF.